The text below deals with one T cell receptor (beta chain). Sequence at one end of the junction differs from germline and may be a read error. This entry comes from a study of blood T cell repertoires in COVID-19. Study summary: Some COVID-19 samples were acute and others convalescent; all came from the United States, Italy and Spain.

Generated by immunoSEQ multiplex PCR, the TCRdb table keeps only in-frame clones and is missing some. This repertoire shows 230,000 or so clones, 65% to 90% found once; its top ten account for 2% to 2.5%. The CDR3 consists of 13 residues. The J gene is TRBJ1-1, the V gene TRBV23-1; TRBD1 matches 8 bases. TRBV23-1 is reported as an ORF; its role is uncertain. This clonotype originated in a man aged 35-49 years who had recovered from COVID-19. The source material was peripheral blood. The CDR3 reads CASSRTPGQARLF. CDR3 nucleotides: TGCGCCAGCAGTCGGACACCGGGACAGGCCCGGCTATTT.